One sample yielded the 6 T cell receptor beta chains listed below, sequenced in a study of shared clonotypes between healthy human individuals. Assay: immunoSEQ multiplex PCR; the TCRdb copy retains only in-frame clones and omits some. The sample contains under 600,000 clones, approximately 94% of which appear only once. The source material was naive CD4+ T cells sorted from blood. Documented subset: CD45RA+ positively selected. The receptors were sampled from a woman in her 30s in good health.

This clone turned up a few times. The chain combines TRBV4-1 with TRBJ2-3; 9 positions agree with TRBD2. This CDR3 is built from 16 residues. Germline assignment: CDR1 MGHRA and CDR2 YSYEKL. Unmatched junction bases numbered 5, after V lost 3 bases and J lost 1 base. In DNA form, the CDR3 reads TGCGCCAGCAGCCAGAAACGGACTAGCGGCACAGATACGCAGTATTTT. Translation gives CASSQKRTSGTDTQYF.

The chain carries TRBV6-1 and TRBJ2-5, with D perhaps TRBD1 (6 bases). V lost 7 bases, J lost 4 bases, and 16 bases lay in between. CDR1 is MNHNS, CDR2 SASEGT, per germline. CDR3 length: 14 amino acids. In nucleotides, the CDR3 is TGTGCCAGCAAACACAGGGATTCGCTAGAGACCCAGTACTTC. This gives the protein CASKHRDSLETQYF.

The gene calls are TRBV2 and TRBJ1-5, with 8 bases fitting TRBD1. V shed 0 bases and J 4 bases; nucleotides not matched to a gene: 5. The CDR3 totals 16 residues. CDR1 and CDR2 (germline): SNHLY, FYNNEI. CDR3 protein: CASSEATGGRNQPQHF. The CDR3 coding sequence is TGTGCCAGCAGTGAAGCAACAGGGGGAAGAAATCAGCCCCAGCATTTT. Variable domain in full (rest from reference TRBV2 and TRBJ1-5): EPEVTQTPSHQVTQMGQEVILRCVPISNHLYFYWYRQILGQKVEFLVSFYNNEISEKSEIFDDQFSVERPDGSNFTLKIRSTKLEDSAMYFCASSEATGGRNQPQHFGDGTRLSIL.

This chain joins TRBV6-4 and TRBJ1-2; D call uncertain. Germline CDR1 reads MRHNA; CDR2 reads SNTAGT. The CDR3 has 13 amino acids. With 0 bases removed from V and 7 bases from J, the gap between germline ends came to 9 bases. For the CDR3, the DNA is TGTGCCAGCAGTGACTCGGGAGGCAGTGGCTACACCTTC. This sequence encodes CASSDSGGSGYTF.

This sequence joins TRBV19 and TRBJ1-2; D not resolved. Germline CDR1 is LNHDA and CDR2 is SQIVND (reference sequence). The V gene lost 6 bases and the J gene lost 2 bases, with 13 bases spanning the gap. This CDR3 comprises 14 residues. Written as DNA, the CDR3 is TGTGCCAGTAGCCGACGTGAGATGAACTATGGCTACACCTTC. It is translated as CASSRREMNYGYTF.

V and J are TRBV15 and TRBJ1-4, with D uncertain. This CDR3 region has 18 residues. Germline V gives CDR1 LNHNV, CDR2 YYDKDF (reference sequence). V was clipped by 4 bases and J by 3 bases, with 21 bases between them. For the CDR3, the DNA is TGTGCCACCAGCAAAGGAGCTCTCCTCCAAGCTGCTAATGAAAAACTGTTTTTT. Protein sequence: CATSKGALLQAANEKLFF.